This T cell receptor beta chain was sequenced for a study of cytomegalovirus exposure and HLA in healthy donors. CDR1 is MNHEY, CDR2 SVGAGI, per germline. The CDR3 contains 15 residues. Trimming stripped 11 bases from V and 0 bases from J, with 16 bases between. PCR used 60 Vbeta primers and 13 Jbeta primers. As handled by the study authors: Later analysis identified approximately 80 million unique TCR beta chains, about 12 million shared. Generated by immunoSEQ multiplex PCR, the TCRdb table keeps only in-frame clones and is missing some. The V and J calls and the clone size are those of that table, but D and trimming were determined from the DNA. The sample has about 160,000 clones, around 80% seen once.

Sequenced material: PBMCs. V is TRBV6-5 and J is TRBJ1-4; D is ambiguous. The TCR sequence derives from a woman aged 25 to 45 in good health and CMV-seropositive. For the CDR3, the DNA is TGTGCCGTGAGCGTCTCAATCTCAACTAATGAAAAACTGTTTTTT. It encodes CAVSVSISTNEKLFF.